A selection of T cell receptor beta chains follows, all from one sample in a study of T cell repertoires in aging, cancer and after chemotherapy. In TCRdb, the multiplex PCR reads were re-called with MiXCR into one record per CDR3 protein. The sample includes 9,500 to 11,000 distinct CDR3 sequences, less than 30% of them seen just once. Specimen: blood. These receptors were obtained from a human donor in good health. The CDR3 runs from the conserved cysteine through the conserved F or W. Each record gives: CDR3 protein, J gene, V gene.

CDR3: CASSQTTVSSTDTQYF
J: TRBJ2-3
V: TRBV5-5

CDR3: CASSYSGTPGELFF
J: TRBJ2-2
V: TRBV6-5

CDR3: CATSNGGSYNEQFF
J: TRBJ2-1
V: TRBV10-1

CDR3: CASSFWGTPLSYNEQFF
J: TRBJ2-1
V: TRBV28

CDR3: CASSLMGASGNTIYF
J: TRBJ1-3
V: TRBV5-4

CDR3: CASSLVGGSYEQYF
J: TRBJ2-7
V: TRBV5-1

CDR3: CASSRGREVDTQYF
J: TRBJ2-3
V: TRBV27

CDR3: CAKTEGAGEKLFF
J: TRBJ1-4
V: TRBV6-1

CDR3: CSAIKDGYTF
J: TRBJ1-2
V: TRBV20-1

CDR3: CASSILGAGNTIYF
J: TRBJ1-3
V: TRBV7-6

CDR3: CASSYPGGTEAFF
J: TRBJ1-1
V: TRBV27

CDR3: CASSFDTEAFF
J: TRBJ1-1
V: TRBV11-2

CDR3: CASSSPGTDTTDTQYF
J: TRBJ2-3
V: TRBV12-3/TRBV12-4

CDR3: CASRRQGLNQPQHF
J: TRBJ1-5
V: TRBV28

CDR3: CASSYSREPYEQYF
J: TRBJ2-7
V: TRBV6-2/TRBV6-3

CDR3: CASSHPGLTGYEQYF
J: TRBJ2-7
V: TRBV4-1

CDR3: CATRQGNYEQYF
J: TRBJ2-7
V: TRBV10-2

CDR3: CATSDLWGNEQFF
J: TRBJ2-1
V: TRBV24-1

CDR3: CASSGTSGQETQYF
J: TRBJ2-5
V: TRBV11-2

CDR3: CASSEGTGRSTDTQYF
J: TRBJ2-3
V: TRBV27

CDR3: CATSDNPGTGMVHEQFF
J: TRBJ2-1
V: TRBV24-1

CDR3: CASSPPLGVGYGYTF
J: TRBJ1-2
V: TRBV11-2

CDR3: CASSQGAGMEQFF
J: TRBJ2-1
V: TRBV14

CDR3: CASSPGANGMNTEAFF
J: TRBJ1-1
V: TRBV19

CDR3: CASSFSSGTQETQYF
J: TRBJ2-5
V: TRBV7-2

CDR3: CASSIAGGTDTQYF
J: TRBJ2-3
V: TRBV19

CDR3: CASSFGRDEQFF
J: TRBJ2-1
V: TRBV7-3

CDR3: CATSRELAGEQFF
J: TRBJ2-1
V: TRBV15

CDR3: CASSQDILAVDEQFF
J: TRBJ2-1
V: TRBV4-2

CDR3: CASSPQGNYGYTF
J: TRBJ1-2
V: TRBV12-3/TRBV12-4

CDR3: CASSTGTGAVAEAFF
J: TRBJ1-1
V: TRBV19

CDR3: CASGSLSPAEQFF
J: TRBJ2-1
V: TRBV12-3/TRBV12-4

CDR3: CASSLTGNQPQHF
J: TRBJ1-5
V: TRBV12-3/TRBV12-4

CDR3: CASSPGHPYEQYF
J: TRBJ2-7
V: TRBV19

CDR3: CASSPTVRLYRFTTYEQYF
J: TRBJ2-7
V: TRBV28

CDR3: CASSLGLTSGANVLTF
J: TRBJ2-6
V: TRBV6-2/TRBV6-3

CDR3: CASSLRTGGNQPQHF
J: TRBJ1-5
V: TRBV27

CDR3: CASSKRQGARTEAFF
J: TRBJ1-1
V: TRBV28

CDR3: CASSSIGRESGELFF
J: TRBJ2-2
V: TRBV7-9

CDR3: CATSSVMNTEAFF
J: TRBJ1-1
V: TRBV28

CDR3: CASQEGLGQSLAGATGELFF
J: TRBJ2-2
V: TRBV19

CDR3: CASSYYGRGYEQYF
J: TRBJ2-7
V: TRBV6-5

CDR3: CASSTTGEQFF
J: TRBJ2-1
V: TRBV19

CDR3: CASTYGQGSGQPQHF
J: TRBJ1-5
V: TRBV12-3/TRBV12-4

CDR3: CASSGLPANTGELFF
J: TRBJ2-2
V: TRBV6-1

CDR3: CASSFDTADTQYF
J: TRBJ2-3
V: TRBV5-5

CDR3: CASSERVREDEQYF
J: TRBJ2-7
V: TRBV5-4

CDR3: CASSRDEYGYTF
J: TRBJ1-2
V: TRBV4-1

CDR3: CASSLISDPYEQYF
J: TRBJ2-7
V: TRBV7-6

CDR3: CSAFGGLAITGELFF
J: TRBJ2-2
V: TRBV20-1

CDR3: CASSLMLAGADEQFF
J: TRBJ2-1
V: TRBV27

CDR3: CASRWAADTGELFF
J: TRBJ2-2
V: TRBV7-9

CDR3: CAVTSRVREKLFF
J: TRBJ1-4
V: TRBV30

CDR3: CASSLGGIANSPLHF
J: TRBJ1-6
V: TRBV5-1

CDR3: CASLPPRATKRSYEQYF
J: TRBJ2-7
V: TRBV18

CDR3: CSARPIGFLYTYEQYF
J: TRBJ2-7
V: TRBV20-1

CDR3: CASSLARENSPLHF
J: TRBJ1-6
V: TRBV7-9

CDR3: CASSEAGVAEQFF
J: TRBJ2-1
V: TRBV28